These T cell receptor beta chains were read from a single sample in a study of T cell responses to AZD1222 COVID-19 vaccine. Assay used: immunoSEQ multiplex PCR; TCRdb lists only in-frame clones, some missing. The sample holds approximately 190,000 clones, 85% to 95% seen once. Sequenced material: peripheral blood, taken on day 0 of AZD1222 vaccination. These receptors all come from an adult in good health. The CDR3 runs from the conserved cysteine through the conserved F or W. D genes are given only for firm matches. For some rows the clone size is stated as once, few or many, or as a class when expanded; others skip it.

j_call clone_size v_call d_call cdr3_aa cdr3_nt
TRBJ2-4 . TRBV7-2 . CASSLAEYNIQYF TGTGCCAGCAGCTTAGCTGAGTACAACATTCAGTACTTC
TRBJ1-2 . TRBV11-3 . CASSCWEGANYGYTF TGTGCCAGCAGCTGTTGGGAGGGTGCTAACTATGGCTACACCTTC
TRBJ1-1 once TRBV9 TRBD1 CASSPTRGGNTEAFF TGTGCCAGCAGCCCGACCAGGGGGGGGAACACTGAAGCTTTCTTT
TRBJ2-7 . TRBV3-1/TRBV3-2 . CASSQESGSYEQYF TGTGCCAGCAGCCAAGAGTCAGGGTCCTACGAGCAGTACTTC
TRBJ1-1 . TRBV6-4 . CASSAQANTEAFF TGTGCCAGCAGTGCGCAGGCGAACACTGAAGCTTTCTTT
TRBJ1-2 . TRBV7-9 TRBD1 CASSPPGQITYGYTF TGTGCCAGCAGCCCACCGGGACAGATCACCTATGGCTACACCTTC
TRBJ1-1 . TRBV12-3/TRBV12-4 TRBD1 CASRDREAFF TGTGCCAGCAGGGACAGGGAAGCTTTCTTT
TRBJ1-2 . TRBV4-1 . CASSQDSYGYTF TGCGCCAGCAGCCAAGACAGCTATGGCTACACCTTC
TRBJ1-5 . TRBV5-5 TRBD1 CASSPGGRWESGNQPQHF TGTGCCAGCAGCCCAGGGGGGCGGTGGGAGTCTGGCAATCAGCCCCAGCATTTT
TRBJ1-1 . TRBV7-7 . CASSPGGLLGTEAFF TGTGCCAGCAGCCCGGGAGGACTTTTGGGCACTGAAGCTTTCTTT
TRBJ2-1 . TRBV19 TRBD1 CASMTRDSLGGEQFF TGTGCCAGTATGACCCGGGACAGCCTGGGTGGTGAGCAGTTCTTC
TRBJ2-7 few TRBV2 TRBD2 CASSEAGWTSGGAAVEQYF TGTGCCAGCAGTGAAGCAGGATGGACTAGCGGGGGGGCCGCGGTTGAGCAGTACTTC
TRBJ2-1 . TRBV11-3 . CASSSTENEQFF TGTGCCAGCAGTTCCACAGAGAATGAGCAGTTCTTC
TRBJ1-5 few TRBV29-1 TRBD1 CSVGTGNQPQHF TGCAGCGTTGGGACAGGGAATCAGCCCCAGCATTTT
TRBJ1-1 . TRBV23-1 . CASSQSTPLAGNDTEAFF TGCGCCAGCAGTCAATCAACACCTTTGGCAGGGAACGACACTGAAGCTTTCTTT
TRBJ2-5 once TRBV5-6 . CASSPGGSETQYF TGTGCCAGCAGCCCGGGGGGCTCCGAGACCCAGTACTTC
TRBJ2-5 . TRBV19 . CASSLQEFATQYF TGTGCCAGTAGTCTACAGGAATTTGCGACCCAGTACTTC
TRBJ1-1 few TRBV11-1 . CASSRSRNTEAFF TGTGCCAGCAGCCGATCAAGGAACACTGAAGCTTTCTTT
TRBJ1-1 . TRBV10-3 . CAISELQAESTEAFF TGTGCCATCAGTGAACTCCAGGCCGAGAGCACTGAAGCTTTCTTT
TRBJ1-2 . TRBV7-2 . CASSLSGNRLGYTF TGTGCCAGCAGCTTATCCGGGAACCGGCTTGGCTACACCTTC
TRBJ2-1 . TRBV4-1 . CASSQIQTRANAYNEQFF TGCGCCAGCAGCCAAATCCAGACCAGGGCTAATGCCTACAATGAGCAGTTCTTC
TRBJ1-4 . TRBV4-2 . CASSQEGSPATNEKLFF TGTGCCAGCAGCCAAGAGGGCAGCCCGGCAACTAATGAAAAACTGTTTTTT
TRBJ2-5 . TRBV7-2 . CASSFLETQYF TGTGCCAGCAGCTTTCTAGAGACCCAGTACTTC
TRBJ2-1 . TRBV3-1/TRBV3-2 TRBD2 CASSQVGTSGGLSYNEQFF TGTGCCAGCAGCCAAGTGGGGACTAGCGGGGGGCTTTCCTACAATGAGCAGTTCTTC
TRBJ1-3 once TRBV11-2 . CASSRFGPDFGNTIYF TGTGCCAGCAGCCGATTCGGACCGGACTTTGGAAACACCATATATTTT
TRBJ2-1 . TRBV18 . CASSPPGRPNNEQFF TGTGCCAGCTCACCACCGGGACGACCGAACAATGAGCAGTTCTTC
TRBJ1-2 . TRBV19 . CASSIGRPIYGYTF TGTGCCAGTAGTATAGGCAGGCCGATCTATGGCTACACCTTC
TRBJ2-7 once TRBV5-6 TRBD1 CASSSWTGYEQYF TGTGCCAGCAGCTCGTGGACAGGCTACGAGCAGTACTTC
TRBJ1-2 . TRBV19 . CASSIDRLQGGYTF TGTGCCAGTAGTATCGACAGGCTCCAGGGGGGCTACACCTTC
TRBJ2-5 once TRBV4-2 TRBD2 CASSQGTSGGQETQYF TGTGCCAGCAGCCAAGGGACTAGCGGGGGCCAAGAGACCCAGTACTTC
TRBJ1-3 . TRBV9 TRBD1 CASSPRQGRSGNTIYF TGTGCCAGCAGCCCCCGACAGGGCCGCTCTGGAAACACCATATATTTT
TRBJ1-4 . TRBV10-3 . CAISGQGSFEKLFF TGTGCCATCAGTGGGCAGGGAAGTTTTGAAAAACTGTTTTTT
TRBJ1-2 . TRBV3-1/TRBV3-2 TRBD1 CASSQGQGGSYTF TGTGCCAGCAGCCAAGGACAGGGGGGAAGCTACACCTTC
TRBJ1-1 . TRBV28 TRBD1 CASSLRGRWTEAFF TGTGCCAGCAGTTTAAGGGGGCGATGGACTGAAGCTTTCTTT
TRBJ1-4 . TRBV6-6 . CASSATLATNEKLFF TGTGCCAGCAGCGCCACACTAGCAACTAATGAAAAACTGTTTTTT
TRBJ2-3 . TRBV19 . CASRDGLTYDTQYF TGTGCCAGTAGGGACGGCCTAACATATGATACGCAGTATTTT